This T cell receptor (beta chain) was captured in a study of cytomegalovirus exposure and HLA in healthy donors. Overall study context: The same platform as the roughly 670 first-cohort repertoires was used for the 95 to 150 validation repertoires, a later analysis reported.

Losses at the gene ends were 7 bases for V and 1 base for J; bases not matched to a gene: 3. This CDR3 comprises 13 residues. CDR1 is ENHRY, CDR2 SYGVKD, per germline. As for this clone: Its target is not known.

Study-wide points: The study recorded 160 or so TCR beta chains that were cytomegalovirus-associated. Reports credit the classifier with highly specific, highly sensitive diagnosis of cytomegalovirus status.

Assay: immunoSEQ multiplex PCR; the TCRdb copy retains only in-frame clones and omits some. Of 250,000 to 400,000 clones in the sample, approximately 85% were seen once. This chain joins TRBV10-3 and TRBJ1-1, with 7 nucleotides matching TRBD1. The sequence derives from a man aged 25-45 years in good health and CMV-seronegative. The source material was PBMCs. The CDR3 nucleotides are TGTGCCATCACGGGACAGCCGAACACTGAAGCTTTCTTT. It codes for CAITGQPNTEAFF.